Sequencing of this T cell receptor (beta chain) was carried out in a study of T cell responses to AZD1222 COVID-19 vaccine. Study findings and constraints: Spike-specific TCR breadth rose after two AZD1222 doses, and depth rose as well. CD4 TCRs covered the whole spike, strongest at regions 160-218 and 743-854. Among the donors, most were white British and more were female, and clonal diversity was possibly underestimated. Scientists sampled the repertoires only once the peak T cell response had passed.

The germline V and J ends were trimmed by 3 bases and 0 bases, with 18 bases remaining between them. Germline V gene sequence: CDR1 LNHDA, CDR2 SQIVND (reference sequence). CDR3 size: 18 residues. Generated by immunoSEQ multiplex PCR, the TCRdb table keeps only in-frame clones and is missing some. The sample has some 150,000 clones; over 75% are singletons. Details on this clone: Its antigen is not known.

The material was peripheral blood, obtained on day 0 of AZD1222 vaccination. This clonotype was obtained from an adult in good health. The chain combines TRBV19 with TRBJ1-5; D possibly corresponds to TRBD1 (6 bases). This CDR3 is CASSIQPLTGYSNQPQHF. The CDR3 bases are TGTGCCAGTAGTATTCAACCCTTGACAGGCTATAGCAATCAGCCCCAGCATTTT.